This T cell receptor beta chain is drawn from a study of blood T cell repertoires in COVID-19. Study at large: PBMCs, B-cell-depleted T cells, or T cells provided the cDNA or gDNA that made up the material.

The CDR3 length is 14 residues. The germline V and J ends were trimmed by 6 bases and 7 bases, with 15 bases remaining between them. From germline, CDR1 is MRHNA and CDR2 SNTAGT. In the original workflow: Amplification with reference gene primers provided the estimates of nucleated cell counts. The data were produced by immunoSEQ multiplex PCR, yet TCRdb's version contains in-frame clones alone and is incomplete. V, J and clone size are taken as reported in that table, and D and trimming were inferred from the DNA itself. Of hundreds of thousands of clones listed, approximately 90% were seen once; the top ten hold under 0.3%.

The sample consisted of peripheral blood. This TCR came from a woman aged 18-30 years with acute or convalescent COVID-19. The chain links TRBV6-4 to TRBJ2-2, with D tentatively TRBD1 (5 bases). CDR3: CASRKTELVGELFF. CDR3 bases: TGTGCCAGCAGGAAGACAGAGTTGGTCGGGGAGCTGTTTTTT.